A selection of T cell receptor beta chains follows, all from one sample in a study of shared clonotypes between healthy human individuals. Data came from immunoSEQ multiplex PCR; TCRdb stores just in-frame clones and leaves some out. The data contain 450,000 to 550,000 clones, more than 65% of them seen just once; the ten biggest clones take up over 10%. What was sequenced was PBMCs. The receptors come from a middle-aged woman in good health. Some clones in this sample may be carry-over from other donors' samples. CDR3s include the opening cysteine and the closing phenylalanine or tryptophan. The D gene is left open where the match is weak. Only some rows state a clone size, as once, few, many or a class for expanded clones.

d_call	v_call	j_call	clone_size	cdr3_aa	cdr3_nt
NA	TRBV7-9	TRBJ2-7	NA	CASSLVGGGEQYF	TGTGCCAGCAGCTTAGTGGGAGGGGGCGAGCAGTACTTC
NA	TRBV19	TRBJ1-1	NA	CASRNRSGNTEAFF	TGTGCCAGTCGCAACAGATCGGGGAACACTGAAGCTTTCTTT
NA	TRBV19	TRBJ1-5	once	CASRETGPGQPQHF	TGTGCCAGTAGGGAAACAGGGCCAGGACAGCCCCAGCATTTT
NA	TRBV28	TRBJ2-7	NA	CASTTPSGTVYEQYF	TGTGCCAGCACCACCCCCAGCGGGACAGTCTACGAGCAGTACTTC
NA	TRBV5-8	TRBJ1-1	few	CASSSSASKAFF	TGTGCCAGCAGCTCAAGCGCCTCGAAAGCTTTCTTT
NA	TRBV7-9	TRBJ2-5	once	CASSLVLSGAETQYF	TGTGCCAGCAGCTTAGTTCTTAGCGGTGCCGAGACCCAGTACTTC
TRBD2	TRBV7-9	TRBJ2-1	NA	CASSQRTSGIDEQFF	TGTGCCAGCAGCCAACGGACTAGCGGGATCGATGAGCAGTTCTTC
NA	TRBV28	TRBJ1-5	NA	CASSPKMGRGRMQPQHF	TGTGCCAGCAGTCCGAAAATGGGGAGGGGTAGAATGCAGCCCCAGCATTTT
NA	TRBV5-1	TRBJ2-5	few	CASSLGGSGMETQYF	TGCGCCAGCAGCTTGGGGGGGTCAGGGATGGAGACCCAGTACTTC
TRBD2	TRBV10-3	TRBJ2-7	NA	CAISDPPWRASGTGEQYF	TGTGCCATCAGTGACCCCCCTTGGAGGGCTAGCGGGACTGGTGAGCAGTACTTC
NA	TRBV19	TRBJ2-1	NA	CASSMGLLNEQFF	TGTGCCAGTAGTATGGGACTGCTCAATGAGCAGTTCTTC
NA	TRBV9	TRBJ2-3	NA	CASSVGSSSTDTQYF	TGTGCCAGCAGCGTAGGTTCCTCTAGCACAGATACGCAGTATTTT
TRBD1	TRBV18	TRBJ2-7	once	CASSRDSDSYEQYF	TGTGCCAGCTCACGGGACAGTGACTCCTACGAGCAGTACTTC
TRBD1	TRBV6-5	TRBJ1-2	NA	CASSTGTGSGYTF	TGTGCCAGCAGCACCGGGACAGGGTCTGGCTACACCTTC
NA	TRBV6-1	TRBJ1-4	once	CASSEGGGNEKLFF	TGTGCCAGCAGTGAAGGCGGGGGGAATGAAAAACTGTTTTTT
NA	TRBV7-9	TRBJ2-5	NA	CASFQRETQYF	TGTGCCAGCTTCCAGCGGGAGACCCAGTACTTC
TRBD2	TRBV14	TRBJ2-2	NA	CASSQLAGAIGELFF	TGTGCCAGCAGCCAACTAGCGGGAGCTATCGGGGAGCTGTTTTTT
TRBD1	TRBV7-9	TRBJ1-4	NA	CASSDTGTGTNEKLFF	TGTGCCAGCAGCGACACCGGGACAGGGACTAATGAAAAACTGTTTTTT
NA	TRBV7-8	TRBJ2-6	NA	CASSSDSFSGANVLTF	TGTGCCAGCAGCTCGGACAGTTTCTCTGGGGCCAACGTCCTGACTTTC
NA	TRBV11-3	TRBJ2-1	once	CASSKGSGSSYNEQFF	TGTGCCAGCAGCAAAGGGTCGGGCAGCTCCTACAATGAGCAGTTCTTC
NA	TRBV5-8	TRBJ2-1	NA	CASSLTGSYNEQFF	TGTGCCAGCAGCTTAACAGGTTCCTACAATGAGCAGTTCTTC
NA	TRBV29-1	TRBJ2-3	NA	CSVDWGADTQYF	TGCAGCGTTGATTGGGGGGCAGATACGCAGTATTTT
TRBD1	TRBV19	TRBJ1-2	NA	CASSIQGANYGYTF	TGTGCCAGTAGTATACAGGGGGCTAACTATGGCTACACCTTC
TRBD2	TRBV10-2	TRBJ2-7	NA	CASSESTSGVAYEQYF	TGCGCCAGCAGTGAGTCGACTAGCGGGGTAGCCTACGAGCAGTACTTC
NA	TRBV30	TRBJ1-6	NA	CAWSVEGSPLHF	TGTGCCTGGAGTGTAGAGGGTTCACCCCTCCACTTT
TRBD1	TRBV2	TRBJ2-3	NA	CASSGDRGFEDTQYF	TGTGCCAGCAGTGGCGACAGGGGGTTTGAAGATACGCAGTATTTT
NA	TRBV15	TRBJ2-3	once	CATRMASTDTQYF	TGTGCCACCAGGATGGCTAGCACAGATACGCAGTATTTT
NA	TRBV7-8	TRBJ1-2	NA	CASSSLGLTYGYTF	TGTGCCAGCAGCTCATTGGGACTGACTTATGGCTACACCTTC
TRBD1	TRBV25-1	TRBJ1-4	NA	CASSGYMTGAGEKLFF	TGTGCCAGCAGTGGGTATATGACAGGGGCGGGAGAAAAACTGTTTTTT
NA	TRBV28	TRBJ2-1	NA	CASSLWGGRGTYNEQFF	TGTGCCAGCAGTTTATGGGGAGGACGAGGGACTTACAATGAGCAGTTCTTC
NA	TRBV7-9	TRBJ2-1	NA	CASSPILGAPYFF	TGTGCCAGCAGCCCCATTTTGGGGGCGCCGTATTTCTTC
TRBD2	TRBV2	TRBJ2-5	NA	CASSRTSYEETQYF	TGTGCCAGCAGCCGGACTAGTTACGAAGAGACCCAGTACTTC